Sequencing of this T cell receptor beta chain was carried out in a study of T cells in Graves' hyperthyroidism and ophthalmopathy. In germline, CDR1 is LGHNA, CDR2 YSLEER. This CDR3 contains 16 residues. V lost 0 bases, J lost 4 bases, and 8 bases stayed unmatched. PBMCs stemmed from more than 7.5 ml fresh peripheral blood. There were TCR beta CDR3 regions amplified from RNA transcripts. TCR CDR3 underwent first-round RT-PCR with the HTBI primer set. Via MiXCR, TCRdb re-called the multiplex PCR reads, giving one row per CDR3 protein. The sample records nearly 750,000 distinct CDR3 sequences, over 35% being singletons.

Sequences were obtained from blood. The receptor comes from a woman aged 40 to 50 with Graves' hyperthyroidism. V usage is TRBV4-3 and J usage is TRBJ2-7; 8 bases line up with TRBD2. The CDR3 region is CASSQDLSGRRYEQYF. As DNA, the CDR3 is TGCGCCAGCAGCCAAGATCTAAGCGGGAGAAGGTACGAGCAGTACTTC.